The next 15 T cell receptor beta chains were all read from a single sample in a study of blood T cells in healthy people across ages. Then a second PCR, running about 6 to 12 cycles, was carried out with a sample-barcoded 5' primer and a J-beta primer mix. TCRdb reprocessed the 5' RACE reads via MiXCR and lists one record per CDR3 protein. The sample lists over 600,000 distinct CDR3 sequences; about 45% were seen once. Material for sequencing was blood. All receptors derive from a man at least 80 years old in good health.

This chain connects TRBV20-1 to TRBJ1-2; the D is unclear. Trimming cost V 4 bases and J 5 bases, with 17 bases left between them. The germline V gene has CDR1 DFQATT and CDR2 SNEGSKA (reference sequence). This CDR3 region has 14 residues. The CDR3 sequence is CSATRRSSSYGYTF. CDR3 in DNA: TGCAGTGCTACCCGTCGATCTTCATCTTATGGCTACACCTTC.

A few counts support this clonotype. The chain combines TRBV7-9 with TRBJ2-1; 10 bases are a match to TRBD2. The CDR3 runs to 15 residues. From germline, CDR1 is SEHNR and CDR2 FQNEAQ (reference sequence). The V and J ends lost 4 bases and 7 bases, in that order; junction bases with no gene match: 7. The CDR3 sequence: CASSSLAGMRNEQFF. The DNA of the CDR3 is TGTGCCAGCAGCTCACTAGCGGGGATGAGAAATGAGCAGTTCTTC.

The sample holds a few counts of this clonotype. The chain combines TRBV7-8 with TRBJ1-1; 9 bases map to TRBD1. This CDR3 region has 15 residues. The junction had 8 bases not matched to a gene; V was cut back by 4 bases and J by 5 bases. Germline loops: CDR1 SGHVS, CDR2 FQNEAQ. The CDR3 coding sequence is TGTGCCAGCAGCTCATCGGACAGGGGAAGTACTGAAGCTTTCTTT. Translation: CASSSSDRGSTEAFF.

The gene calls are TRBV7-2 and TRBJ2-5; 13 nucleotides match TRBD2. Trimming cost V 2 bases and J 7 bases; bases outside gene matches: 10. Germline values: CDR1 SGHTA, CDR2 FQGNSA. The CDR3 is 17 residues long. The chain's CDR3 is CASSLRTSGSSSRTQYF. The CDR3 region has the DNA TGTGCCAGCAGCTTAAGGACTAGCGGGAGTAGTTCTAGGACCCAGTACTTC.

This chain joins TRBV28 and TRBJ2-1; the D call may be TRBD1 or TRBD2 (5 bases each). V was clipped by 5 bases and J by 9 bases, with 14 bases between them. CDR1 and CDR2 from the germline V gene are MDHEN and SYDVKM. The CDR3 runs 13 residues. The DNA for the CDR3 is TGTGCCAGCAGTCCTTCGGTGGGACGTGAGCAGTTCTTC. This translates into CASSPSVGREQFF.

CDR3 nucleotides: TGTGCCAGCAGTGCTGGAAGGGGACTAGCGGGAGGCTATGAGCAGTTCTTC. Residues: CASSAGRGLAGGYEQFF. This chain uses TRBV5-4 with TRBJ2-1; TRBD2 matches 15 bases. This CDR3 is 17 amino acids long. With 5 bases clipped from V and 8 bases from J, the junction kept 11 bases outside the gene matches. Germline CDR1 SGHNT, CDR2 YYREEE (reference sequence).

The chain recombines TRBV4-1 with TRBJ1-5; tentative D call: TRBD1 (6 bases). Looked up from germline, CDR1 is MGHRA and CDR2 is YSYEKL. The CDR3 totals 15 residues. V gave up 1 base and J gave up 4 bases, with 11 bases separating them. In DNA form, the CDR3 reads TGCGCCAGCAGCCAAGTCCAGGGGCATAATCAGCCCCAGCATTTT. Protein: CASSQVQGHNQPQHF.

The chain employs TRBV6-5 and TRBJ2-3; D is ambiguous. Germline CDR1 reads MNHEY; CDR2 reads SVGAGI. The length of the CDR3 is 14 residues. Between the trimmed V and J ends, which lost 2 bases and 5 bases, there was a span of 11 bases. Here the CDR3 DNA reads TGTGCCAGCAGTTACGCCGGGCGTGTAGATACGCAGTATTTT. Amino acid sequence: CASSYAGRVDTQYF.

The chain has TRBV5-6 and TRBJ2-5; D gene ambiguous. The CDR3 runs 12 residues. The ends were cut back, 3 bases at V and 7 bases at J, with 10 bases in the middle. Per the germline V gene, CDR1 is SGHDT and CDR2 is YYEEEE. CDR3 bases: TGTGCCAGCAGCTCTCTCGGGCCGACCCAGTACTTC. Protein sequence: CASSSLGPTQYF.

This chain uses TRBV7-9 with TRBJ2-4; 11 bases are shared with TRBD1. The trim removed 1 base at V and 15 bases at J, leaving 11 bases unmatched. Germline V gene lookup returns CDR1 SEHNR and CDR2 FQNEAQ (reference sequence). The CDR3 sequence is 15 residues long. The CDR3 DNA follows: TGTGCCAGCAGCTTAGGGACAGGGGGCATCTCCGGTGCGTACTTC. Translation gives CASSLGTGGISGAYF. Looking up the rest from reference TRBV7-9 and TRBJ2-4 gives the full variable domain: DTGVSQNPRHKITKRGQNVTFRCDPISEHNRLYWYRQTLGQGPEFLTYFQNEAQLEKSRLLSDRFSAERPKGSFSTLEIQRTEQGDSAMYLCASSLGTGGISGAYFGAGTRLSVL.

This clonotype was counted only a few times. J is TRBJ2-2 and V is TRBV7-2; a possible D gene is TRBD2 (6 bases). CDR1 is SGHTA, CDR2 FQGNSA, per germline. V gave up 3 bases and J gave up 8 bases, with 10 bases separating them. This CDR3 comprises 13 residues. The CDR3 here is CASSLLRGGELFF. DNA of the CDR3: TGTGCCAGCAGCTTGCTGCGGGGTGGGGAGCTGTTTTTT.

The chain couples TRBV6-1 to TRBJ2-1, with D perhaps TRBD2 (6 bases). The V and J ends lost 1 base and 0 bases respectively, with 13 bases between them. Germline loops: CDR1 MNHNS, CDR2 SASEGT. This CDR3 comprises 17 residues. The CDR3 DNA follows: TGTGCCAGCAGTGAAGGCAGCGGAGGGAGCTCCTACAATGAGCAGTTCTTC. This gives the protein CASSEGSGGSSYNEQFF.

J is TRBJ2-6 and V is TRBV5-1, with D hard to call. Between the trimmed V and J ends, which lost 1 base and 11 bases, there was a span of 13 bases. The germline gives CDR1 SGHRS, CDR2 YFSETQ. This CDR3 has 14 amino acids. CDR3 nucleotide sequence: TGCGCCAGCAGCTTGATATCCGGCACGCACGTCCTGACTTTC. Translated: CASSLISGTHVLTF.

The chain couples TRBV28 to TRBJ2-1; TRBD1 might be the D (5 bases). V lost 8 bases to trimming and J lost 7 bases, with 9 bases between them. This CDR3 is built from 11 residues. The germline V gene has CDR1 MDHEN and CDR2 SYDVKM. The CDR3 loop is CASPQGNEQFF. The DNA of the CDR3 is TGTGCCAGCCCTCAGGGTAATGAGCAGTTCTTC. Complete variable domain (other parts from reference TRBV28 and TRBJ2-1): DVKVTQSSRYLVKRTGEKVFLECVQDMDHENMFWYRQDPGLGLRLIYFSYDVKMKEKGDIPEGYSVSREKKERFSLILESASTNQTSMYLCASPQGNEQFFGPGTRLTVL.

This clonotype was detected a few times. The chain joins TRBV7-2 to TRBJ2-1; 7 bases agree with TRBD1. The CDR3 sequence is 14 residues long. The V and J ends lost 2 bases and 6 bases, in that order; junction bases with no gene match: 4. CDR1 is SGHTA and CDR2 is FQGNSA in the germline V gene. The CDR3 spells CASSLNRGINEQFF. In nucleotides, the CDR3 is TGTGCCAGCAGCTTAAACAGGGGTATCAATGAGCAGTTCTTC. Looking up the rest from reference TRBV7-2 and TRBJ2-1 gives the full variable domain: GAGVSQSPSNKVTEKGKDVELRCDPISGHTALYWYRQSLGQGLEFLIYFQGNSAPDKSGLPSDRFSAERTGGSVSTLTIQRTQQEDSAVYLCASSLNRGINEQFFGPGTRLTVL.